This passage covers 16 T cell receptor beta chains from one sample sequenced in a study of identical twins. TCRdb recomputed calls from the 5' RACE reads with MiXCR, one row per CDR3 protein. In the table there are some 440,000 distinct CDR3 sequences, 20% to 30% of which are singletons. These same data were also listed under a study on T cells expressing NK-cell markers.

Source material: CD4+ T cells sorted from blood. These receptors were obtained from a woman between 18 and 29 years old in good health.

This clonotype was observed a few times. J is TRBJ2-3 and V is TRBV6-4, with D perhaps TRBD1 (8 bases). The CDR3 contains 15 residues. The germline gives CDR1 MRHNA, CDR2 SNTAGT. Trimming removed 6 bases from V and 4 bases from J, with 17 bases in between. The CDR3 sequence is CASSKGQAGADTQYF. CDR3 nucleotides: TGTGCCAGCAGCAAGGGACAGGCGGGAGCAGATACGCAGTATTTT.

For this clonotype: The junction and the germline gene differ at one end; a read error may be behind it. This chain links TRBV7-2 with TRBJ1-2; maybe TRBD1 (6 bases). This CDR3 has 13 residues. Germline-derived CDR1 and CDR2 are SGHTA and FQGNSA. CDR3 in amino acids: CASTLEAGAGYTF. CDR3 in DNA: TGTGCCAGCACCTTAGAGGCAGGGGCGGGCTACACCTTC.

The chain links TRBV19 to TRBJ2-6; D is perhaps TRBD1 (6 bases). CDR1 is LNHDA, CDR2 SQIVND, per germline (reference sequence). CDR3 length: 16 residues. Between the trimmed V and J ends, which lost 6 bases and 0 bases, there was a span of 12 bases. Here the CDR3 DNA reads TGTGCCAGTAGCCAGGGACATAGCTCTGGGGCCAACGTCCTGACTTTC. Amino acids: CASSQGHSSGANVLTF.

This clonotype was seen a few times. This CDR3 is CASQQATSGEQYF. The DNA of the CDR3 is TGCGCCAGCCAACAGGCGACGTCGGGCGAGCAGTACTTC. V gene TRBV5-1 combines with J gene TRBJ2-7; a weak D match, TRBD1 (5 bases). Trimming stripped 7 bases from V and 6 bases from J, with 17 bases between. The CDR3 extends over 13 amino acids. Germline loops: CDR1 SGHRS, CDR2 YFSETQ.

This clonotype was found a few times. The CDR3 DNA sequence: TGCGCCAGCAGCTTGGGGCTAGCGGGAGCTGCTGAGCAGTTCTTC. This sequence encodes CASSLGLAGAAEQFF. V and J are TRBV5-1 and TRBJ2-1; 10 bases agree with TRBD2. The V segment lost 0 bases and the J segment 9 bases; nucleotides outside the gene matches: 6. There are 15 residues in the CDR3. CDR1 and CDR2 (germline): SGHRS, YFSETQ.

Comment on this clonotype: The junction and the germline gene differ at one end; a read error may be behind it. The chain is built from TRBV20-1 and TRBJ2-3; D possibly corresponds to TRBD2 (6 bases). This CDR3 is 13 amino acids long. CDR1 is DFQATT, CDR2 SNEGSKA, per germline (reference sequence). The CDR3 DNA reads as TGCAGTGCTCCCCGAACTAGCAAAGATACGCAGTATTTT. It yields the protein CSAPRTSKDTQYF.

This clonotype was detected only a few times. The chain is built from TRBV29-1 and TRBJ2-1; maybe TRBD2 (6 bases). The CDR3 has 15 residues. Trimming pared 3 bases from V and 7 bases from J, leaving 19 bases between. Per the germline V gene, CDR1 is SQVTM and CDR2 is ANQGSEA. This CDR3 reads CSVDQFGSPRNEQFF. The DNA for the CDR3 is TGCAGCGTTGACCAGTTCGGGAGTCCCCGGAATGAGCAGTTCTTC.

This clonotype has just a few counts. This rearrangement joins TRBV5-1 to TRBJ2-1; 13 bases agree with TRBD2. The V and J ends lost 0 bases and 1 base, in that order; junction bases with no gene match: 4. Germline V lookup: CDR1 SGHRS, CDR2 YFSETQ. The CDR3 sequence is 18 residues long. The CDR3, as DNA: TGCGCCAGCAGCTTGGGACTAGCGGGAGGTCTATCCTACAATGAGCAGTTCTTC. Protein: CASSLGLAGGLSYNEQFF.

The chain combines TRBV12-3 or TRBV12-4 with TRBJ1-2, with D uncertain. The V and J ends lost 6 bases and 4 bases respectively, with 15 bases between them. This CDR3 has 14 amino acids. The CDR3 loop reads CASRQRGFGYGYTF. The CDR3 DNA follows: TGTGCCAGCAGACAGCGGGGTTTTGGCTATGGCTACACCTTC.

The chain links TRBV7-6 to TRBJ2-7; no clear D. Germline CDR1 and CDR2: SGHVS and FNYEAQ. Trimming took 4 bases from V and 2 from J, leaving 9 bases between them. This CDR3 has 13 amino acids. The CDR3 reads CASSSDDTYEQYF. The CDR3 DNA reads TGTGCCAGCAGCTCGGACGATACCTACGAGCAGTACTTC.

This chain links TRBV20-1 with TRBJ2-1; 13 nucleotides align to TRBD2. The CDR3 loop spans 14 amino acids. Germline V gene data show CDR1 as DFQATT and CDR2 as SNEGSKA (reference sequence). V was pared by 1 base and J by 9 bases, with 3 bases of the junction left unmatched. The CDR3 bases are TGCAGTGCTAGAGGGACTAGCGGGAGCAGTGAGCAGTTCTTC. Translation gives CSARGTSGSSEQFF.

This clonotype was counted once. The chain carries TRBV30 and TRBJ2-2; tentative D call: TRBD2 (5 bases). Trimming cost V 5 bases and J 2 bases, with 12 bases left between them. The germline V gene encodes CDR1 GTSNPN and CDR2 SVGIG (reference sequence). The CDR3 covers 14 residues. The DNA for the CDR3 is TGTGCCTGGGGGCGGGCAGTAAACACCGGGGAGCTGTTTTTT. Translated, it gives CAWGRAVNTGELFF.

The V gene is TRBV9, the J gene TRBJ2-2; TRBD1 might be the D (5 bases). The CDR3 runs 15 residues. V lost 4 bases and J lost 0, with 10 bases in between. Germline V CDR1 and CDR2: SGDLS, YYNGEE. The CDR3 DNA reads TGTGCCAGCAGCTCAGGGAAGCCGAACACCGGGGAGCTGTTTTTT. Translating gives CASSSGKPNTGELFF.

This clonotype was detected only a few times. This chain links TRBV20-1 with TRBJ2-1, with D possibly TRBD1 on 6 matching bases. Germline V gene sequence: CDR1 DFQATT, CDR2 SNEGSKA (reference sequence). V was trimmed by 2 bases and J by 6 bases, leaving 8 bases between them. CDR3 length: 12 residues. CDR3 region: CSARRGGNEQFF. In DNA form, the CDR3 reads TGCAGTGCTAGACGAGGGGGCAATGAGCAGTTCTTC.

The rearrangement joins TRBV7-2 to TRBJ2-3; 9 bases line up with TRBD2. The CDR3 consists of 17 residues. V shed 6 bases, J shed 2 bases, and the junction held 12 bases outside the gene matches. Per germline, CDR1 SGHTA and CDR2 FQGNSA. The CDR3 DNA follows: TGTGCCAGCAGTCCAAGGCGAGCGGGAGGTCACACAGATACGCAGTATTTT. Translation: CASSPRRAGGHTDTQYF. Full variable domain (rest looked up from reference TRBV7-2 and TRBJ2-3): GAGVSQSPSNKVTEKGKDVELRCDPISGHTALYWYRQSLGQGLEFLIYFQGNSAPDKSGLPSDRFSAERTGGSVSTLTIQRTQQEDSAVYLCASSPRRAGGHTDTQYFGPGTRLTVL.

The chain employs TRBV10-3 and TRBJ2-1; 13 bases map to TRBD2. Trimming cost V 4 bases and J 3 bases; bases outside gene matches: 0. The germline V gene encodes CDR1 ENHRY and CDR2 SYGVKD. This CDR3 spans 15 amino acids. CDR3 DNA: TGTGCCATCAGTGGGACTAGCGGGGGCTACAATGAGCAGTTCTTC. It yields the protein CAISGTSGGYNEQFF.